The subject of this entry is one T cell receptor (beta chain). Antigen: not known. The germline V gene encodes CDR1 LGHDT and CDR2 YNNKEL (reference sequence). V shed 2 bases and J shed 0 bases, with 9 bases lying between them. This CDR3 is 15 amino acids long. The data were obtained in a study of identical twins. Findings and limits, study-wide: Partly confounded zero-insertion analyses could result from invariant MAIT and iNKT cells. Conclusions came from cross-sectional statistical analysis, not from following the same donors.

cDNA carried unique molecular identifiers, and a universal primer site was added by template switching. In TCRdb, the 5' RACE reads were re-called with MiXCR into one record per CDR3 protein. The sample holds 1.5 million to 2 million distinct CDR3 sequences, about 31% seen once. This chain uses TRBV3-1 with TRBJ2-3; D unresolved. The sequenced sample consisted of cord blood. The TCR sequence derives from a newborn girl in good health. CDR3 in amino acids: CASSQRRVSTDTQYF. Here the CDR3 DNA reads TGTGCCAGCAGCCAACGACGGGTGAGCACAGATACGCAGTATTTT.